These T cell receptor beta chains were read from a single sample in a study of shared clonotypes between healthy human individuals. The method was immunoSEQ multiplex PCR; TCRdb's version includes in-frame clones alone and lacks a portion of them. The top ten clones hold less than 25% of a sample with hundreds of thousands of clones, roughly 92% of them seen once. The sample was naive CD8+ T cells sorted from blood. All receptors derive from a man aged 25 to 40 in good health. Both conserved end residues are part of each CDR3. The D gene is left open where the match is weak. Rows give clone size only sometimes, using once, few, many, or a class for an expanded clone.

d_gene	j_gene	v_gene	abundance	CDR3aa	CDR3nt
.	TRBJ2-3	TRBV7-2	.	CASSLDWAPALFQYF	TGTGCCAGCAGCTTAGACTGGGCCCCAGCCTTGTTCCAGTATTTT
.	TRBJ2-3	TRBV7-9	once	CASSLDRASTDTQYF	TGTGCCAGCAGCTTAGACAGGGCCAGCACAGATACGCAGTATTTT
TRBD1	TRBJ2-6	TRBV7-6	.	CASSSPDARGQAGANVLTF	TGTGCCAGCAGCTCGCCCGATGCCCGTGGACAGGCTGGGGCCAACGTCCTGACTTTC
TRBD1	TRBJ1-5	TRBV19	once	CASSTPATGNQPQHF	TGTGCCAGTAGTACCCCCGCGACAGGGAATCAGCCCCAGCATTTT
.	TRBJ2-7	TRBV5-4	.	CASSLGAGLFSYEQYF	TGTGCCAGCAGCTTGGGGGCGGGCCTTTTCTCCTACGAGCAGTACTTC
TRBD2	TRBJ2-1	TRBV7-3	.	CASSRPGGSEQFF	TGTGCCAGCAGCCGCCCCGGGGGGAGTGAGCAGTTCTTC
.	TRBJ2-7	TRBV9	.	CASSVGGSLNEQYF	TGTGCCAGCAGCGTAGGTGGGAGTTTAAACGAGCAGTACTTC
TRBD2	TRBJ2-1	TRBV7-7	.	CASSAALAASSYNEQFF	TGTGCTAGCAGCGCCGCACTAGCGGCAAGCTCCTACAATGAGCAGTTCTTC
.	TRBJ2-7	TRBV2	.	CASRERSSYEQYF	TGTGCCAGCAGGGAAAGGAGCTCCTACGAGCAGTACTTC
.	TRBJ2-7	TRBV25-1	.	CASSAIGGGEQYF	TGTGCCAGCAGTGCTATCGGGGGCGGGGAGCAGTACTTC
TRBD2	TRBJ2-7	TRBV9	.	CASSVEDSGSYEQYF	TGTGCCAGCAGCGTAGAGGATAGCGGGAGTTACGAGCAGTACTTC
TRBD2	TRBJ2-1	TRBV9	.	CASSVAGGSNEQFF	TGTGCCAGCAGCGTAGCGGGAGGGTCTAATGAGCAGTTCTTC
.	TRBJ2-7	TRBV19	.	CASSMGVGYEQYF	TGTGCCAGTAGTATGGGGGTTGGCTACGAGCAGTACTTC
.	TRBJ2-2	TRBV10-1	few	CASSERAGELFF	TGCGCCAGCAGTGAGAGAGCCGGGGAGCTGTTTTTT
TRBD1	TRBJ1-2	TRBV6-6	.	CASTRTGGAYGYTF	TGTGCCAGCACCCGGACAGGGGGCGCCTATGGCTACACCTTC
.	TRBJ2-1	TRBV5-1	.	CASSLSIGQAEQFF	TGCGCCAGCAGCTTGTCGATCGGTCAAGCTGAGCAGTTCTTC
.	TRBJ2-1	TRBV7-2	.	CASSLLGPNEQFF	TGTGCCAGCAGCTTATTGGGGCCCAATGAGCAGTTCTTC
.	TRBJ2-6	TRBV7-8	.	CASSLGPGESLSGANVLTF	TGTGCCAGCAGCCTCGGGCCCGGGGAAAGTCTCTCTGGGGCCAACGTCCTGACTTTC
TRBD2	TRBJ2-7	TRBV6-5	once	CASRAGVSPVEQYF	TGTGCCAGCAGGGCGGGGGTTTCCCCCGTCGAGCAGTACTTC
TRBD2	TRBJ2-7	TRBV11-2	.	CASSPGLAGPYEQYF	TGTGCCAGCAGCCCGGGACTAGCGGGACCTTACGAGCAGTACTTC
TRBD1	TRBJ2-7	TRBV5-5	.	CASSLFMGQVSYEQYF	TGTGCCAGCAGCTTGTTTATGGGACAGGTTTCCTACGAGCAGTACTTC
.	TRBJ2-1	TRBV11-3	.	CASSFRDGPYNEQFF	TGTGCCAGCAGCTTCAGGGACGGCCCCTACAATGAGCAGTTCTTC
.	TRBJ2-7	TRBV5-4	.	CASRGDASSYEQYF	TGTGCCAGCAGGGGGGATGCAAGCTCCTACGAGCAGTACTTC
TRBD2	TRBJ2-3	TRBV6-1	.	CASSETSGIADTQYF	TGTGCCAGCAGTGAGACTAGCGGGATTGCAGATACGCAGTATTTT
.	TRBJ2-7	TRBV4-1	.	CASSQDDGGFHYEQYF	TGCGCCAGCAGCCAGGATGATGGGGGGTTTCACTACGAGCAGTACTTC
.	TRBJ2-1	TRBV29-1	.	CSVQGRNEQFF	TGCAGCGTTCAGGGGCGGAATGAGCAGTTCTTC
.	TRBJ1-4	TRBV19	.	CASSIDPFPGKNEKLFF	TGTGCCAGTAGTATAGATCCCTTCCCCGGAAAGAATGAAAAACTGTTTTTT
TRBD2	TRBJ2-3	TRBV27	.	CASSWVAGVTDTQYF	TGTGCCAGCAGCTGGGTAGCGGGAGTCACAGATACGCAGTATTTT
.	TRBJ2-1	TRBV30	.	CAWSPSVAGFYNEQFF	TGTGCCTGGAGTCCAAGTGTGGCGGGCTTCTACAATGAGCAGTTCTTC
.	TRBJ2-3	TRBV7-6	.	CASSKDIRVDTQYF	TGTGCCAGCAGCAAAGACATCAGGGTGGATACGCAGTATTTT
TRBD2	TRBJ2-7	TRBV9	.	CASSVASGRAYEQYF	TGTGCCAGCAGCGTAGCGAGCGGGAGGGCCTACGAGCAGTACTTC
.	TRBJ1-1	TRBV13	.	CASSPLGTEGNTEAFF	TGTGCCAGCAGCCCCCTTGGAACCGAGGGGAACACTGAAGCTTTCTTT
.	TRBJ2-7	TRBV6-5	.	CASSLLGLREQYF	TGTGCCAGCAGTTTACTGGGCCTTAGGGAGCAGTACTTC
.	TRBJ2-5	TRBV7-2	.	CASSLEQGQYQETQYF	TGTGCCAGCAGCTTAGAACAGGGCCAGTACCAAGAGACCCAGTACTTC
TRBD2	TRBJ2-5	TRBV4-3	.	CASSQAGVAGVAWYQETQYF	TGCGCCAGCAGCCAAGCGGGGGTAGCGGGAGTCGCTTGGTACCAAGAGACCCAGTACTTC
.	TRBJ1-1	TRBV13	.	CASSLTGGPGTEAFF	TGTGCCAGCAGCCTTACGGGGGGGCCGGGCACTGAAGCTTTCTTT
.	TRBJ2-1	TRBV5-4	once	CASSFGWGVNNEQFF	TGTGCCAGCAGCTTCGGTTGGGGGGTAAACAATGAGCAGTTCTTC
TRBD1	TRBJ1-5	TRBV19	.	CASNPGQGPYSNQPQHF	TGTGCCAGTAACCCGGGACAGGGCCCGTATAGCAATCAGCCCCAGCATTTT
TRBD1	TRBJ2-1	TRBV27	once	CASSTGGLSYNEQFF	TGTGCCAGCAGCACAGGGGGGCTCTCCTACAATGAGCAGTTCTTC
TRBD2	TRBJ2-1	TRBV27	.	CASSGKTSGSSYNEQFF	TGTGCCAGCAGCGGAAAGACTAGCGGGAGCTCCTACAATGAGCAGTTCTTC
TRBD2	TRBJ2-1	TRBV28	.	CASSLPPRRTSGILSDNEQFF	TGTGCCAGCAGTTTGCCCCCACGGAGGACTAGCGGGATCCTCTCTGACAATGAGCAGTTCTTC
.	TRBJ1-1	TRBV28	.	CASSLTFMNTEAFF	TGTGCCAGCAGTTTAACCTTTATGAACACTGAAGCTTTCTTT
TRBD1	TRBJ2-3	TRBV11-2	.	CASSLIGQGATDTQYF	TGTGCCAGCAGCCTAATAGGACAGGGGGCCACAGATACGCAGTATTTT
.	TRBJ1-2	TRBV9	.	CASSVANTEAYGYTF	TGTGCCAGCAGCGTAGCTAACACTGAGGCGTATGGCTACACCTTC